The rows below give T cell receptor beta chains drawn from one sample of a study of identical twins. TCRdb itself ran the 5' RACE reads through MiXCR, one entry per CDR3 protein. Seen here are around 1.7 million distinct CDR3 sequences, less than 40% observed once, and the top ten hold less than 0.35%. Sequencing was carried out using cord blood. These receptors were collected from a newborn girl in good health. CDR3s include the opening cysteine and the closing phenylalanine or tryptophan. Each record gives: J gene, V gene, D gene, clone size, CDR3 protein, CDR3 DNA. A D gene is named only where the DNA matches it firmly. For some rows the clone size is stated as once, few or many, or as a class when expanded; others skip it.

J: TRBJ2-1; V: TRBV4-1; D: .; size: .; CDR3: CASSQEAGGQQFF; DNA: TGCGCCAGCAGCCAAGAGGCAGGCGGGCAGCAGTTCTTC
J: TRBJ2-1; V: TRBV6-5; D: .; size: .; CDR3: CASSYYPPSSYNEQFF; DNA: TGTGCCAGCAGTTACTATCCGCCTAGCTCCTACAATGAGCAGTTCTTC
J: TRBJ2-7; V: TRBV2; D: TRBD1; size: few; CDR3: CASNTPGQGAYEQYF; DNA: TGTGCCAGCAATACCCCGGGACAGGGGGCCTACGAGCAGTACTTC
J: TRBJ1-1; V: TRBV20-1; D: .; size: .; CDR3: CSARAAGNTEAFF; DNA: TGCAGTGCTAGAGCCGCGGGGAACACTGAAGCTTTCTTT
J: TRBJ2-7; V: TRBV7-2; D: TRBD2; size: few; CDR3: CASSLRASGGTRSYEQYF; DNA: TGTGCCAGCAGCTTACGGGCTAGCGGGGGGACTAGGTCCTACGAGCAGTACTTC
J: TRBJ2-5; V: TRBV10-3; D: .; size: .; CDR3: CAISEVGRKYNEQYF; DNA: TGTGCCATCAGTGAGGTGGGGAGAAAGTACAATGAGCAGTACTTC
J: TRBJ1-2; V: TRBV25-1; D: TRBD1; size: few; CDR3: CAGSPTGAYGYTF; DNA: TGTGCCGGCAGCCCAACAGGGGCCTATGGCTACACCTTC
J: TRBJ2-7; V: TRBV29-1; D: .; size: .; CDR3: CSVILNWGPSYEQYF; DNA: TGCAGCGTGATCTTAAATTGGGGGCCCTCCTACGAGCAGTACTTC
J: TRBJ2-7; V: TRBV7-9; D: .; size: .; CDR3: CVSTGLSYEQYF; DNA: TGTGTCTCAACCGGCCTCTCCTACGAGCAGTACTTC
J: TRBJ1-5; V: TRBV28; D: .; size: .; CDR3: CASSLTLQGVKHF; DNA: TGTGCCAGCAGCCTCACTCTACAGGGCGTGAAGCATTTT
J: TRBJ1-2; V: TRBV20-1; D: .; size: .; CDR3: CSARDPGFFHYNGYTF; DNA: TGCAGTGCTAGAGATCCGGGGTTTTTTCACTATAATGGCTACACCTTC
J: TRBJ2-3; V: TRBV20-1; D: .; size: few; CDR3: CSARSHDPTDTQYF; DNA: TGCAGTGCTAGATCCCACGATCCCACAGATACGCAGTATTTT
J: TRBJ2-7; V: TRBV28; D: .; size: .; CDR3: CASRPTRGGLYEQYF; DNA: TGTGCCAGCAGGCCAACTCGCGGGGGCCTCTACGAGCAGTACTTC
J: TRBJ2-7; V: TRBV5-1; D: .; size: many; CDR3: CASSLADGPFSYEQYF; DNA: TGCGCCAGCAGCTTGGCCGACGGACCCTTTTCCTACGAGCAGTACTTC
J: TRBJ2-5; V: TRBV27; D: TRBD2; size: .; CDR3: CASSRPGGNEQYF; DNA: TGTGCCAGCAGCCGTCCGGGGGGGAATGAGCAGTACTTC
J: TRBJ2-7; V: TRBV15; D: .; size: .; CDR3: CATSGDRYYNEQYF; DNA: TGTGCCACCAGCGGGGACCGTTATTACAATGAGCAGTACTTC
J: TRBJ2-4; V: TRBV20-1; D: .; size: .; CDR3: CSARDTRGLNIQYF; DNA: TGCAGTGCTAGAGACACCAGGGGACTAAACATTCAGTACTTC
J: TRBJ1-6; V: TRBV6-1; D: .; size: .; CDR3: CASSEMSLGNSPLHF; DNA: TGTGCCAGCAGTGAAATGTCCTTGGGGAATTCACCCCTCCACTTT
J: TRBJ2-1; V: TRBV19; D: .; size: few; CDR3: CASSIEFYNEQFF; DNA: TGTGCCAGTAGTATAGAATTTTACAATGAGCAGTTCTTC
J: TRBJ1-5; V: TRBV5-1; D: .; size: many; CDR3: CASSLGSNQPQHF; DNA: TGTGCCAGCAGTTTAGGTAGCAATCAGCCCCAGCATTTT
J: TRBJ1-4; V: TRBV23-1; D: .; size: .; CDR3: CASSLIRVATNEKLFF; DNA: TGCGCCAGCAGTCTCATCAGGGTTGCAACTAATGAAAAACTGTTTTTT
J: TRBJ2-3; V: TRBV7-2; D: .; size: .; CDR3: CASTQGGLDTQYF; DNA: TGTGCCAGCACCCAAGGGGGTCTAGATACGCAGTATTTT
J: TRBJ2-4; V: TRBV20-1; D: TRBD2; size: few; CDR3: CSAAGTSEEKNIQYF; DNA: TGCAGTGCAGCCGGGACTAGCGAGGAGAAAAACATTCAGTACTTC
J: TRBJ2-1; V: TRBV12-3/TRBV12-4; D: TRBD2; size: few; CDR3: CASSPVAGGVWNEQFF; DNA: TGTGCCAGCAGCCCAGTAGCGGGAGGAGTATGGAATGAGCAGTTCTTC
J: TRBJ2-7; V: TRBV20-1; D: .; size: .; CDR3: CSARTTGSYEQYF; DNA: TGCAGTGCTAGAACGACAGGCTCCTACGAGCAGTACTTC
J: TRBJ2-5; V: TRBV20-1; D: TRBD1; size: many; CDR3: CSATTGQTQETQYF; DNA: TGCAGTGCGACAACGGGACAGACCCAAGAGACCCAGTACTTC
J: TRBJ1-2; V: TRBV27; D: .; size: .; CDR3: CASKMGAKGSGYGYTF; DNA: TGTGCCAGCAAAATGGGTGCGAAGGGGTCCGGCTATGGCTACACCTTC
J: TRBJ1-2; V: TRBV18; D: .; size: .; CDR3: CASSEGAVYGYTF; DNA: TGTGCCAGCTCTGAGGGAGCTGTCTATGGCTACACCTTC
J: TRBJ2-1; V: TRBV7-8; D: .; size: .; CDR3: CASSLVAGGLFF; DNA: TGTGCCAGCAGCTTAGTCGCTGGGGGACTGTTCTTC
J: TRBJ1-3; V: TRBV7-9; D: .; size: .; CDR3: CASTGGGSGNTIYF; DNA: TGTGCCAGCACTGGTGGAGGCTCTGGAAACACCATATATTTT
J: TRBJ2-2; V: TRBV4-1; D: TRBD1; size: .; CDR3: CASSHSRTGQTGELFF; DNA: TGCGCCAGCAGCCACAGTCGGACAGGGCAAACCGGGGAGCTGTTTTTT
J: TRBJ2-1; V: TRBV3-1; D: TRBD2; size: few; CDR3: CASSQDNGGRAGSEQFF; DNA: TGTGCCAGCAGCCAAGATAATGGCGGGAGGGCCGGGAGTGAGCAGTTCTTC
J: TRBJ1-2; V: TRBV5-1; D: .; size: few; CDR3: CASSGGLFNGYTF; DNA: TGCGCCAGCAGCGGGGGACTCTTTAATGGCTACACCTTC
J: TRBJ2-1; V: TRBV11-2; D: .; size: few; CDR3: CASSLTGNSYSEQFF; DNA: TGTGCCAGCAGCTTAACCGGGAACTCCTACAGTGAGCAGTTCTTC
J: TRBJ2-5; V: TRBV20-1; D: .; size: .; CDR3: CSASPGLETQYF; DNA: TGCAGTGCTAGCCCGGGGTTAGAGACCCAGTACTTC
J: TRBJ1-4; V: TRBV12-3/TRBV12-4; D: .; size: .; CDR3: CASSSRGTNEKLFF; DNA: TGTGCCAGCAGTTCCAGGGGCACCAATGAAAAACTGTTTTTT
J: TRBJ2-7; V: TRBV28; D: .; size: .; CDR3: CASRTSRAKSSYEQYF; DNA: TGTGCCAGCAGGACTAGTCGAGCGAAGAGCTCCTACGAGCAGTACTTC
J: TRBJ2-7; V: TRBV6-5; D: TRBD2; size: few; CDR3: CASSSTGTSGFEQYF; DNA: TGTGCCAGCAGTTCTACCGGGACTAGCGGCTTTGAGCAGTACTTC